This TCR beta chain was found in a study of radiotherapy plus CTLA-4 blockade in lung cancer. Across the whole study: Objective response was observed in approximately 18% of patients, and disease control in roughly 33%. Study-wide results and limits: TCR clones of tumor origin grew in blood after radiotherapy plus ipilimumab. According to reports, early shifts in blood T cell clones, alongside interferon-beta, forecast response most accurately.

On this clone: Its antigen is undetermined.

The CDR3 has 13 amino acids. From germline, CDR1 is SGHRS and CDR2 YFSETQ. V dropped 0 bases and J dropped 15; count of bases not matched to a gene: 7. Treatment of patients with chemo-refractory metastatic non-small-cell lung cancer consisted of focal radiation plus CTLA-4 blockade with ipilimumab. The assay was immunoSEQ multiplex PCR, and TCRdb's table has in-frame clones only and misses some. The data show over 15,000 clones, more than 75% seen once. The clonotype comes from a human donor with non-small cell lung cancer whose response to radiotherapy plus ipilimumab could not be evaluated. This chain uses TRBV5-1 with TRBJ2-1, with 9 bases lining up with TRBD1. The input for sequencing was peripheral blood, taken from a patient treated with radiotherapy plus ipilimumab. CDR3 in amino acids: CASSLGGQGLLFF. The CDR3 DNA reads TGCGCCAGCAGCTTGGGAGGACAGGGGTTGTTGTTCTTC.